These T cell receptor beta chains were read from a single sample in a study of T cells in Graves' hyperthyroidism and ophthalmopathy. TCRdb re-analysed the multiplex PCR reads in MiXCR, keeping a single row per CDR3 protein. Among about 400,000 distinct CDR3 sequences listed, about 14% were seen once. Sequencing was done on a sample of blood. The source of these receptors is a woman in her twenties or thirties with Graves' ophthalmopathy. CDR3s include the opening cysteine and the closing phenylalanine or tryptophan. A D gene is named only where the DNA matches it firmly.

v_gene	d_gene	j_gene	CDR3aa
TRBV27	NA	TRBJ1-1	CASSAQGGNTEAFF
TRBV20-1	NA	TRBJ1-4	CSASRANEKLFF
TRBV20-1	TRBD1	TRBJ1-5	CSARAGGTWQPQHF
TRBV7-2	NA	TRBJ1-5	CASSLIPQPQHF
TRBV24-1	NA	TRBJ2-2	CATSHRAEYGELFF
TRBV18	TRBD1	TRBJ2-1	CASSRDRNNEQFF
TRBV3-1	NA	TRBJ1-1	CASSQADGFYTEAFF
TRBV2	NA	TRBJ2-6	CASRKNAGANVLTF
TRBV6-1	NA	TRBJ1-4	CASSERGMGEKLFF
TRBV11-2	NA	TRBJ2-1	CASSHPGTRYNEQFF
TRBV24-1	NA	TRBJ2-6	CAIGWSGADVLTF
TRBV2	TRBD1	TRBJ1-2	CASREQGGWNYGYTF
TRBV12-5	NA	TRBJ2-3	CASGFVGGFTDTQYF
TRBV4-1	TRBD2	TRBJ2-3	CASSQDPMMGHGSGGTDTQYF
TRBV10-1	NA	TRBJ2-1	CASSGSSSVGNEQFF
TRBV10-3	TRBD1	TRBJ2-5	CAISVDRGETQYF
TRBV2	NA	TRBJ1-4	CASSNEKLFF
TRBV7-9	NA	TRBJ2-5	CASSTIVGATQETQYF
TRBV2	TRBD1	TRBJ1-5	CASSENAGQGIHQPQHF
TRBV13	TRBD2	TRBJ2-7	CVSSGTRAIPKQYF
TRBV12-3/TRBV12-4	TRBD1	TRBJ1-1	CASSPQQGKNDEAFF
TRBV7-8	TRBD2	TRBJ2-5	CASSGGGGETQYF
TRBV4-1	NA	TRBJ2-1	CASSQGTPDEQFF
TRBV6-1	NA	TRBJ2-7	CASGSAGPYEQYF
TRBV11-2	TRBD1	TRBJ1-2	CASSLNRRDRNYGYTF
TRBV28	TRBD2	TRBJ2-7	CASSLLAGHSYEQYF
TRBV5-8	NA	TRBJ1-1	CASSSRTVNTEAFF
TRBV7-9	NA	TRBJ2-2	CAGSGAGELFF
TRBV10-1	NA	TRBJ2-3	CASSVRAESTDTQYF
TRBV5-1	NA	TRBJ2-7	CASSLTEAYEQYF
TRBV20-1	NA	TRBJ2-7	CSAVGPGGYEQYF
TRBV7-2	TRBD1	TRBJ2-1	CASSPEGAEVYNEQFF
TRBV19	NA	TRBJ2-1	CASSIRQTYNEQFF
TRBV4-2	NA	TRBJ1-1	CASSQGVVQGFTEAFF
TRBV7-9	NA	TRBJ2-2	CASSTTATGELFF
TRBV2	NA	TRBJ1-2	CASSPEGTANYGYTF
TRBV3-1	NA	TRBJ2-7	CASSLVGVTYEQYF
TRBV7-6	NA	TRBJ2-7	CASSLVPQGRSYEQYF
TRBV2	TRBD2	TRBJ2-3	CASSDFRLAGATDTQYF
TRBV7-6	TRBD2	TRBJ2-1	CASSSISGGEQFF
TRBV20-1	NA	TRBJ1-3	CSARGPARDIWLSSGNTIYF
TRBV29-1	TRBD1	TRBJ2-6	CSAGDRASGANVLTF
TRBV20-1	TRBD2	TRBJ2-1	CSAKWGTSRFF
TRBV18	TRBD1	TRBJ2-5	CASSTGTGSQETQYF
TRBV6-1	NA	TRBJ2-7	CASSETDEQYF